One sample yielded the 14 T cell receptor beta chains listed below, sequenced in a study of post-analysis software for immune sequencing data. TCR beta cDNA libraries had unique molecular identifiers. TCRdb called the PCR reads again in MiXCR, with one record for every CDR3 protein. Found here are roughly 410,000 distinct CDR3 sequences, roughly 36% of them singletons; the top ten hold roughly 13%. What these receptors recognize is not known. Regarding the study as a whole: TRBV5-6, TRBV5-1 and TRBV20-1 were among a handful of TRBV segments more frequent in patients than controls.

Sequencing was performed on blood. The receptor set was obtained from a girl aged 10 to 17 with multiple sclerosis.

This chain joins TRBV4-1 and TRBJ2-1; the match to TRBD1 covers 10 bases. The CDR3 is made up of 18 amino acids. CDR1 and CDR2 from the germline V gene are MGHRA and YSYEKL. Germline trimming cut 3 bases from V and 2 bases from J; bases unmatched to any gene: 10. The CDR3 sequence: CASSHQPPTGGPYNEQFF. CDR3 sequence (DNA): TGCGCCAGCAGCCACCAACCCCCGACAGGGGGCCCCTACAATGAGCAGTTCTTC.

This clonotype appeared many times. The chain couples TRBV7-3 to TRBJ2-7; TRBD2 agrees at 10 bases. Germline V CDR1 and CDR2: SGHTA, FQGTGA. J gave up 5 bases and V 5 bases, and 6 bases lay outside the gene matches. The CDR3 covers 14 residues. CDR3 region: CASSRTGTSDEQYF. Written as DNA, the CDR3 is TGTGCCAGCAGCCGTACCGGGACTAGCGACGAGCAGTACTTC.

The chain employs TRBV28 and TRBJ2-7; 9 positions match TRBD2. The ends lost 6 bases at V and 1 base at J; junction bases unmatched: 7. From germline, CDR1 is MDHEN and CDR2 SYDVKM. The CDR3 contains 15 residues. Written as DNA, the CDR3 is TGTGCCAGCAGGAGTCCAGCGGGGGGATCCTACGAGCAGTACTTC. Its translation is CASRSPAGGSYEQYF.

DNA of the CDR3: TGTGCCAGCAGTTACTCAAGTAATAGTGTTGTTGGCGAGCAGTACTTC. Translated: CASSYSSNSVVGEQYF. The chain recombines TRBV6-5 with TRBJ2-7; D gene uncertain. The CDR3 totals 16 residues. Trimming pared 0 bases from V and 6 bases from J, leaving 18 bases between. Germline V gene data show CDR1 as MNHEY and CDR2 as SVGAGI.

This clonotype appeared a few times. The genes are TRBV11-2 and TRBJ2-4; a weak D match, TRBD2 (6 bases). This CDR3 has 13 residues. The germline CDR1 and CDR2 sequences are SGHAT and FQNNGV. Trimming took 5 bases from V and 9 from J, leaving 14 bases between them. CDR3 region: CASSRAGRGIQYF. The DNA for the CDR3 is TGTGCCAGCAGCCGGGCGGGAAGGGGCATTCAGTACTTC. Using reference TRBV11-2 and TRBJ2-4 for the parts outside the CDR3, the full variable domain is EAGVAQSPRYKIIEKRQSVAFWCNPISGHATLYWYQQILGQGPKLLIQFQNNGVVDDSQLPKDRFSAERLKGVDSTLKIQPAKLEDSAVYLCASSRAGRGIQYFGAGTRLSVL.

The V gene is TRBV18, the J gene TRBJ1-5; TRBD1 might be the D (5 bases). In germline, CDR1 is KGHSH, CDR2 LQKENI. With 5 bases removed from V and 5 bases from J, the gap between germline ends came to 13 bases. This CDR3 has 14 amino acids. DNA of the CDR3: TGTGCCAGCTCAACGCAGGGAGGTGATCAGCCCCAGCATTTT. It translates to CASSTQGGDQPQHF.

This clonotype was seen a single time. This chain connects TRBV10-3 to TRBJ1-6, with D hard to call. The ends were cut back, 11 bases at V and 10 bases at J, with 15 bases in the middle. The CDR3 contains 12 residues. The germline gives CDR1 ENHRY, CDR2 SYGVKD. Here the CDR3 DNA reads TGTGCCGCCGGGATGCCCTTATCACCCCTCCACTTT. This codes for CAAGMPLSPLHF.

V gene TRBV6-2 or TRBV6-3 combines with J gene TRBJ2-1, with 9 bases identical to TRBD2. The trim removed 6 bases at V and 2 bases at J, leaving 2 bases unmatched. The V gene's germline CDR1 is MNHEY and CDR2 SVGEGT. The CDR3 has 14 amino acids. The CDR3 nucleotides read TGTGCCAGCAGCCCTAGCGGGACCTACAATGAGCAGTTCTTC. Residues: CASSPSGTYNEQFF.

This clonotype has just a few counts. The chain carries TRBV6-5 and TRBJ2-3; 7 positions agree with TRBD1. V lost 0 bases, J lost 4 bases, and 4 bases stayed unmatched. CDR1 and CDR2 from the germline V gene are MNHEY and SVGAGI. The CDR3 contains 15 residues. CDR3 sequence reads: CASSYSEQGADTQYF. The CDR3 DNA reads TGTGCCAGCAGTTACTCGGAGCAGGGGGCAGATACGCAGTATTTT.

This clonotype appeared a few times. The rearrangement uses TRBV4-2 and TRBJ2-1, with D unclear. The V end lost 0 bases, the J end lost 5 bases, and 8 bases lay between the germline ends. Germline V gives CDR1 LGHNA, CDR2 YNFKEQ. The CDR3 spans 14 residues. CDR3 protein: CASSQEWTNNEQFF. The CDR3 DNA reads TGTGCCAGCAGCCAAGAATGGACCAACAATGAGCAGTTCTTC.

The chain carries TRBV7-3 and TRBJ1-2; D is ambiguous. This CDR3 comprises 15 residues. V dropped 5 bases and J dropped 0 bases, with 13 bases sitting between them. CDR1 is SGHTA, CDR2 FQGTGA, per germline. The chain's CDR3 is CASSRGGPTNYGYTF. In nucleotides, the CDR3 is TGTGCCAGCAGCCGAGGCGGGCCTACTAACTATGGCTACACCTTC.

A few counts support this clonotype. The V gene is TRBV12-3 or TRBV12-4, the J gene TRBJ1-6; tentatively, D is TRBD1 (5 bases). This CDR3 is built from 13 residues. V was pared by 3 bases and J by 7 bases, with 7 bases between. The CDR3 region is CASSFKGNSPLHF. For the CDR3, the DNA is TGTGCCAGCAGTTTTAAGGGGAATTCACCCCTCCACTTT.

The table lists this clonotype with a count of one. The V and J genes are TRBV7-9 and TRBJ2-5; 16 positions agree with TRBD2. The CDR3 is made up of 16 amino acids. Germline trimming cut 3 bases from V and 9 bases from J; bases unmatched to any gene: 7. Germline-derived CDR1 and CDR2 are SEHNR and FQNEAQ (reference sequence). The CDR3 loop reads CASSFSPGLAGGAQYF. DNA of the CDR3: TGTGCCAGCAGCTTCTCTCCGGGACTAGCGGGGGGGGCCCAGTACTTC.

In this sample, this clonotype turned up a few times. The chain uses TRBV27 and TRBJ2-6, with D tentatively TRBD2 (6 bases). The ends were cut back, 3 bases at V and 0 bases at J, with 15 bases in the middle. The CDR3 sequence is 18 residues long. Germline assignment: CDR1 MNHEY and CDR2 SMNVEV (reference sequence). CDR3 nucleotides: TGTGCCAGCAGTTTCCGGGACTGGACCAACTCTGGGGCCAACGTCCTGACTTTC. It codes for CASSFRDWTNSGANVLTF. The entire variable domain, with the rest obtained from reference TRBV27 and TRBJ2-6, is as follows: EAQVTQNPRYLITVTGKKLTVTCSQNMNHEYMSWYRQDPGLGLRQIYYSMNVEVTDKGDVPEGYKVSRKEKRNFPLILESPSPNQTSLYFCASSFRDWTNSGANVLTFGAGSRLTVL.